These 18 T cell receptor beta chains were sequenced from one sample in a study of blood T cell repertoires in COVID-19. TCRdb's copy holds only in-frame clones and misses some; the assay was immunoSEQ multiplex PCR. Of 200,000 to 250,000 clones in the sample, about 81% were seen once. The sample comprised peripheral blood. Receptor source: a woman aged 80 or over with COVID-19, enrolled during active disease.

This chain connects TRBV19 to TRBJ2-1, with 11 bases identical to TRBD2. Germline V gene sequence: CDR1 LNHDA, CDR2 SQIVND (reference sequence). V was pared by 6 bases and J by 4 bases, with 17 bases of the junction left unmatched. CDR3 length: 19 amino acids. CDR3 in amino acids: CASRKAGASGRSGYNEQFF. Written as DNA, the CDR3 is TGTGCCAGTAGAAAGGCCGGTGCTAGCGGGAGGAGTGGGTACAATGAGCAGTTCTTC.

The chain joins TRBV10-3 to TRBJ1-3, with 11 bases aligning to TRBD1. Germline lookup yields CDR1 ENHRY and CDR2 SYGVKD. V lost 6 bases to trimming and J lost 4 bases; unmatched junction nucleotides: 8. The CDR3 runs 16 residues. DNA for the CDR3: TGTGCCATCAGCGCGGGACAGGGGGTTTCGGGAAACACCATATATTTT. It yields the protein CAISAGQGVSGNTIYF.

The CDR3, as DNA: TGTGCCACCAGCAGGACGACAGGGATCAAAAACATTCAGTACTTC. This encodes CATSRTTGIKNIQYF. The rearrangement links TRBV15 to TRBJ2-4, with 7 bases matching TRBD1. The length of the CDR3 is 15 residues. Germline trimming cut 3 bases from V and 3 bases from J; bases unmatched to any gene: 5. Germline loops: CDR1 LNHNV, CDR2 YYDKDF (reference sequence).

The rearrangement uses TRBV15 and TRBJ1-2; D gene uncertain. Germline lookup yields CDR1 LNHNV and CDR2 YYDKDF (reference sequence). The ends were cut back, 0 bases at V and 4 bases at J, with 12 bases in the middle. The length of the CDR3 is 15 residues. The CDR3 spells CATSRDTATSYGYTF. Written as DNA, the CDR3 is TGTGCCACCAGCAGAGATACCGCGACTAGCTATGGCTACACCTTC.

The rearrangement links TRBV19 to TRBJ1-5; 8 bases fit TRBD1. This CDR3 is built from 19 residues. The V gene end was trimmed by 5 bases and the J gene end by 2 bases; junction bases not matched to a gene: 17. Per germline, CDR1 LNHDA and CDR2 SQIVND (reference sequence). The CDR3 reads CASSRRQGRGQEGNQPQHF. The CDR3 bases are TGTGCCAGTAGTCGGCGACAGGGGCGAGGTCAAGAAGGCAATCAGCCCCAGCATTTT.

The V and J genes are TRBV27 and TRBJ2-1; TRBD1 is a possible D gene (5 bases). The CDR3 is 14 residues long. Trimming took off 8 bases at V and 7 bases at J, with 18 bases between the two ends. Germline CDR1 MNHEY, CDR2 SMNVEV (reference sequence). This chain's CDR3 is CASASGLAANEQFF. CDR3 DNA: TGTGCCAGCGCCTCAGGGCTGGCGGCAAATGAGCAGTTCTTC.

This chain joins TRBV5-5 and TRBJ2-1, with 9 bases fitting TRBD1. The germline V gene encodes CDR1 SGHKS and CDR2 YYEKEE (reference sequence). Losses at the gene ends were 1 base for V and 6 bases for J; bases not matched to a gene: 11. The CDR3 is 17 residues long. CDR3 residues: CASSLYDRGLIINEQFF. The CDR3 nucleotides are TGTGCCAGCAGCTTGTACGACAGGGGGTTAATTATCAATGAGCAGTTCTTC.

A few counts support this clone. The gene calls are TRBV30 and TRBJ1-5; D possibly corresponds to TRBD1 (5 bases). Trimming removed 0 bases at V and 5 bases at J, with 11 bases between. Looked up from germline, CDR1 is GTSNPN and CDR2 is SVGIG (reference sequence). CDR3 size: 14 residues. The CDR3 DNA reads TGTGCCTGGAGTGTAACGGGGGGATATCAGCCCCAGCATTTT. Translating gives CAWSVTGGYQPQHF.

The chain is built from TRBV28 and TRBJ2-7; 8 nucleotides agree with TRBD1. The germline V gene has CDR1 MDHEN and CDR2 SYDVKM. The CDR3 is 13 amino acids. Unmatched junction bases numbered 7, after V lost 9 bases and J lost 3 bases. For the CDR3, the DNA is TGTGCCAGTGAATATACAGGGGGCTACGAGCAGTACTTC. Translated, it gives CASEYTGGYEQYF.

The rearrangement joins TRBV18 to TRBJ1-2; D gene unclear. Trimming removed 1 base from V and 3 bases from J, with 9 bases in between. Germline assignment: CDR1 KGHSH and CDR2 LQKENI. CDR3 length equals 14 residues. The CDR3 reads CASSPLSTDYGYTF. CDR3 in DNA: TGTGCCAGCTCACCACTGAGTACAGACTATGGCTACACCTTC.

This rearrangement joins TRBV5-1 to TRBJ1-4; D possibly corresponds to TRBD1 (6 bases). Trimming removed 4 bases at V and 2 bases at J, with 9 bases between. The germline gives CDR1 SGHRS, CDR2 YFSETQ. The CDR3 is 14 amino acids. CDR3 in amino acids: CASSLQGTNEKLFF. Here the CDR3 DNA reads TGCGCCAGCAGCCTGCAGGGGACTAATGAAAAACTGTTTTTT.

The V gene is TRBV7-3, the J gene TRBJ2-1; 7 positions match TRBD2. V lost 7 bases to trimming and J lost 0 bases; unmatched junction nucleotides: 9. The CDR3 consists of 16 residues. Germline-derived CDR1 and CDR2 are SGHTA and FQGTGA. The CDR3 sequence is CASIEYLAASYNEQFF. Here the CDR3 DNA reads TGTGCCAGCATTGAATACCTAGCGGCCTCCTACAATGAGCAGTTCTTC.

The J gene is TRBJ1-2, the V gene TRBV3-1 (or the pseudogene TRBV3-2); D is unresolved. The germline V gene has CDR1 LGHDT and CDR2 YNNKEL (reference sequence). The CDR3 consists of 15 residues. V shed 5 bases and J shed 6 bases, with 19 bases lying between them. The CDR3 is CASSSREQSRHGYTF. CDR3 nucleotides: TGTGCCAGCAGCTCCCGGGAGCAGTCCCGACATGGCTACACCTTC.

This chain links TRBV12-3 or TRBV12-4 with TRBJ1-1, with D possibly TRBD1 on 5 matching bases. Trimming removed 3 bases from V and 4 bases from J, with 9 bases in between. This CDR3 spans 13 amino acids. The CDR3 sequence: CASSLGEGTEAFF. As DNA, the CDR3 is TGTGCCAGCAGTTTGGGGGAGGGCACTGAAGCTTTCTTT.

The chain links TRBV7-2 to TRBJ2-7; 8 nucleotides match TRBD2. V was pared by 2 bases and J by 0 bases, with 3 bases of the junction left unmatched. CDR1 is SGHTA, CDR2 FQGNSA, per germline. This CDR3 is built from 15 residues. As DNA, the CDR3 is TGTGCCAGCAGCTTAACGGGAGGGTACTCCTACGAGCAGTACTTC. Amino acids: CASSLTGGYSYEQYF.

The CDR3: CASSFVGGNTEAFF. The CDR3, as DNA: TGTGCCAGCAGCTTTGTTGGAGGGAACACTGAAGCTTTCTTT. The V gene is TRBV7-2, the J gene TRBJ1-1; D is uncertain. V lost 3 bases and J 1 base, leaving 9 bases between the germline ends. CDR1 and CDR2 (germline): SGHTA, FQGNSA. CDR3 length: 14 amino acids.

As regards this clone: The sample has other DNA sequences that encode this CDR3 too. The chain has TRBV5-1 and TRBJ2-1; D remains ambiguous. Trimming removed 0 bases at V and 0 bases at J, with 7 bases between. Per germline, CDR1 SGHRS and CDR2 YFSETQ. This CDR3 region has 15 residues. CDR3 sequence reads: CASSLVRSSYNEQFF. In DNA, the CDR3 is TGCGCCAGCAGCTTGGTGCGGAGCTCCTACAATGAGCAGTTCTTC.

The chain has TRBV28 and TRBJ2-5; maybe TRBD1 (5 bases). The V end lost 3 bases, the J end lost 9 bases, and 20 bases lay between the germline ends. The germline V gene has CDR1 MDHEN and CDR2 SYDVKM. The CDR3 runs 15 residues. The CDR3 here is CASSLSPRAIGAQYF. CDR3 nucleotides: TGTGCCAGCAGTTTGAGTCCCAGGGCTATCGGTGCCCAGTACTTC.